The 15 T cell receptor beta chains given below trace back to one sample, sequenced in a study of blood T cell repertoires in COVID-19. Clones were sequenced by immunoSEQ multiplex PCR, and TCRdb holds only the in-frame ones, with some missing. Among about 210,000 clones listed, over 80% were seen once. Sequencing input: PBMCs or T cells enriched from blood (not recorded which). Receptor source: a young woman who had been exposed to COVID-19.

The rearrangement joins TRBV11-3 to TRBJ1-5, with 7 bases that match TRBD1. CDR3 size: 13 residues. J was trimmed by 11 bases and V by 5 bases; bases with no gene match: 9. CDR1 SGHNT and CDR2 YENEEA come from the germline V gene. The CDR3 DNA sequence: TGTGCCAGCAGCGCGGACAGGCCCGGGGCCCAGCATTTT. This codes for CASSADRPGAQHF.

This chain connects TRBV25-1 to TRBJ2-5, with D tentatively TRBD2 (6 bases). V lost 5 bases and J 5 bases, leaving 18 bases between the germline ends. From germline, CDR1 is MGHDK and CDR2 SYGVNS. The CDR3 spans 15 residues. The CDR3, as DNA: TGTGCCAGCAGTCCATCAAGGGGACTTGGGGAGACCCAGTACTTC. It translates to CASSPSRGLGETQYF.

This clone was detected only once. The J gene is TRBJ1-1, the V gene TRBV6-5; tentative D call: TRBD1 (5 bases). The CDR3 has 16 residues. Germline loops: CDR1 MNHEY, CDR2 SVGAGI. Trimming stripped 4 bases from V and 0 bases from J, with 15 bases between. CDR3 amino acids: CASSSEDNPMNTEAFF. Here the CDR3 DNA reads TGTGCCAGCAGTTCCGAGGACAACCCTATGAACACTGAAGCTTTCTTT.

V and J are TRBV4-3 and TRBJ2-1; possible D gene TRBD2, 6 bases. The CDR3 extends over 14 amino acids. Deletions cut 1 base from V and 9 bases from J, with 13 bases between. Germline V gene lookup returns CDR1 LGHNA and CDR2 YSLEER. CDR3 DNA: TGCGCCAGCAGCCAAGGTGCTTGGGAGGCTGAGCAGTTCTTC. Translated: CASSQGAWEAEQFF.

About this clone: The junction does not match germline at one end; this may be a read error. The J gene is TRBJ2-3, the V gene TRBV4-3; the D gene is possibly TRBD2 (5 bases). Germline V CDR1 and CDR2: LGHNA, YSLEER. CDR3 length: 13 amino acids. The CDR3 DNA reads TGCGCCAGCAGCCAAGATATGCTAGCCCTCCCGAATTTT. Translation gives CASSQDMLALPNF.

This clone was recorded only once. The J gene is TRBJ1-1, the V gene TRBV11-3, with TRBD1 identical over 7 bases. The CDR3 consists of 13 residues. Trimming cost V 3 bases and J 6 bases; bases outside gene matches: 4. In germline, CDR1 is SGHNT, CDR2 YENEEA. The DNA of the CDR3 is TGTGCCAGCAGCTTGGGACAGTACTCTGAAGCTTTCTTT. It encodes CASSLGQYSEAFF.

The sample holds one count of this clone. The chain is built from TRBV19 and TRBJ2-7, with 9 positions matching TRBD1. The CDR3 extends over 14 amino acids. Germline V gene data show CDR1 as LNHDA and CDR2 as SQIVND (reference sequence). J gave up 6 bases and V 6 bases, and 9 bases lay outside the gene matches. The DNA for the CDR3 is TGTGCCAGTAGACGAGGACAGGGGATGAGCGAGCAGTACTTC. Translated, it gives CASRRGQGMSEQYF. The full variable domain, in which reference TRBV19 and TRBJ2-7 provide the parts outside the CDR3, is DGGITQSPKYLFRKEGQNVTLSCEQNLNHDAMYWYRQDPGQGLRLIYYSQIVNDFQKGDIAEGYSVSREKKESFPLTVTSAQKNPTAFYLCASRRGQGMSEQYFGPGTRLTVT.

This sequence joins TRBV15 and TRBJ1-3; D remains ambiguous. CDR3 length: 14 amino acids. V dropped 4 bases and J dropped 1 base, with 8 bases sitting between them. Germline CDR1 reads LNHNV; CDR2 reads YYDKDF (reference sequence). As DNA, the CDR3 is TGTGCCACCAGCATGGGAGGGTCTGGAAACACCATATATTTT. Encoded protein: CATSMGGSGNTIYF.

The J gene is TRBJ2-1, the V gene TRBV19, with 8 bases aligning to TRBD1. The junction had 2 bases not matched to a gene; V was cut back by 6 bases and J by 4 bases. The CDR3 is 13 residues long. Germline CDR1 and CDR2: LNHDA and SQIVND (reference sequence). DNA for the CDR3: TGTGCCAGTAGAGGACAGGGATACAATGAGCAGTTCTTC. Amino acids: CASRGQGYNEQFF.

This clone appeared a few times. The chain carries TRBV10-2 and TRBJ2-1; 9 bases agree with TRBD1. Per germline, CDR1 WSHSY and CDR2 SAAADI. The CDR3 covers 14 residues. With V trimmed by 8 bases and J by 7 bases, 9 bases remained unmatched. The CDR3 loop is CASARGQGLNEQFF. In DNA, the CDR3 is TGCGCCAGCGCGAGGGGACAGGGTCTAAATGAGCAGTTCTTC.

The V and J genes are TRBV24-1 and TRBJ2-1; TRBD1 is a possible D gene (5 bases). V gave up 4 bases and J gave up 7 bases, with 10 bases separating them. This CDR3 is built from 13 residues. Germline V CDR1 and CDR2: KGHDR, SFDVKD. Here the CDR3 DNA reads TGTGCCACCAGTGACGCAGGGTGGAATGAGCAGTTCTTC. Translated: CATSDAGWNEQFF.

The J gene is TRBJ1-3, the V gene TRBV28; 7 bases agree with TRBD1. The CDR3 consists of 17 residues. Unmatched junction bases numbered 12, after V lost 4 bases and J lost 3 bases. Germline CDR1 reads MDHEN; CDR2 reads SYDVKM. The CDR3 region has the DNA TGTGCCAGCAGTTCCAGAGGGCAGGGGGGCGGTGGAAACACCATATATTTT. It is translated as CASSSRGQGGGGNTIYF.

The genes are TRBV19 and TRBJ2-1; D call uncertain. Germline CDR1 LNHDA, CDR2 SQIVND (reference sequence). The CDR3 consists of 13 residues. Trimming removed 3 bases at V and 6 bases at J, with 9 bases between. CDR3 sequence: CASSIRPLNEQFF. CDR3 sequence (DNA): TGTGCCAGTAGTATCAGGCCTCTCAATGAGCAGTTCTTC.

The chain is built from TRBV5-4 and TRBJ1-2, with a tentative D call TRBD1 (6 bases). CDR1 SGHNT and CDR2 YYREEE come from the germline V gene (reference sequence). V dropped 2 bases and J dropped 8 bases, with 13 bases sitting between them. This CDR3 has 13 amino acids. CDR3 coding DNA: TGTGCCAGCAGCTTAACAGGGTATAAGGGCTACACCTTC. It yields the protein CASSLTGYKGYTF.

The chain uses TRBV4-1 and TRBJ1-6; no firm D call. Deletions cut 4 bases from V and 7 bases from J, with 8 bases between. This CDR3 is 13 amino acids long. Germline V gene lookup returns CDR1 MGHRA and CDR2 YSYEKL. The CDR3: CASSPFVNSPLHF. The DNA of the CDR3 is TGCGCCAGCAGCCCGTTCGTGAATTCACCCCTCCACTTT.